This TCR beta chain was recovered during a study of cytomegalovirus exposure and HLA in healthy donors. Overall study context: The approximately 120 validation repertoires were reported in a later analysis to have been generated on the same platform as the approximately 700 first-cohort repertoires.

In the case of this clone: What it recognizes is unknown.

Data came from immunoSEQ multiplex PCR; TCRdb stores just in-frame clones and leaves some out. Among more than 250,000 clones listed, around 90% were seen once. Study-level points and caveats: 150 to 200 TCR beta chains were listed as cytomegalovirus-associated.

Trimming took 5 bases from V and 0 from J, leaving 12 bases between them. Germline-derived CDR1 and CDR2 are SGHNT and YENEEA. This CDR3 spans 15 amino acids. The sequence was obtained from a young woman in good health and CMV-seronegative. The J gene is TRBJ2-3, the V gene TRBV11-3, with D tentatively TRBD1 (5 bases). Sequenced: PBMCs. The CDR3, as DNA: TGTGCCAGCAGCGCCGACAGAAAAAGCACAGATACGCAGTATTTT. Translation: CASSADRKSTDTQYF.